This T cell receptor beta chain is drawn from a study of T cells expressing NK-cell markers (dated by TCRdb to the early 2020s). For the wider study: About eight donors provided sorted CD3+CD56+NKG2C+, CD3+CD56+NKG2C- and CD3+CD56-NKG2C+ T-cell subsets, whose TCR beta-chain repertoires were profiled. Of the eight sequenced donors, seven were found to be HCMV-seropositive and one was found to be HCMV-seronegative. Libraries were sequenced as 2 x 150 bp reads on Illumina HiSeq 2000/2500, MiSeq or NextSeq. All eight donors whose samples were sequenced were randomly selected healthy volunteers, three of them men and five women.

To determine HCMV serostatus, a commercial ELISA kit was used to detect HCMV-specific IgG in serum. Peripheral blood mononuclear cells were isolated from blood by Ficoll density gradient centrifugation. From the cysteine through the phenylalanine, the CDR3 covers 13 amino acids. No DNA has been recorded. In the germline V gene, CDR1 corresponds to KGHDR and CDR2 to SFDVKD. The sequencer listed for this sample is Illumina HiSeq 2000. TCR beta cDNA libraries were prepared using 5'RACE template switching, which introduced a universal primer site and unique molecular identifiers. Priming for cDNA synthesis came from the TCR beta constant segment, and two successive PCR amplification steps followed. The authors' analysis ran thus. MIGEC was used to demultiplex reads and group reads by UMI, and MiTCR was used to assemble and quantify clonotypes. To exclude erroneous sequences, any TCR cDNA sequence not supported by at least two reads was discarded. The tcR package was used for downstream repertoire analysis, and clonotypes were matched across fractions by CDR3 nucleotide sequence plus V segment. Antigen specificity was annotated against VDJdb with VDJmatch, allowing one amino acid substitution in CDR3. Each CDR3 protein sequence appears as one entry after TCRdb reprocessed the reads, and no DNA is included. The authors' filters were not applied to this entry. The sample has 150,000 to 180,000 distinct CDR3 sequences on record. The ten largest clonotypes hold more than 35% of the sample.

About this clonotype itself: Its specific antigen is unknown.

What the research found in general, with its limitations: In over 5 donors, the dominant CD3+CD56+NKG2C+ clonotypes were among the top 10 CD8+ clonotypes and accounted for about 1.0-7.0% of CD8+ T cells. It remained unclear whether the expanded NKG2C-expressing T cell clones were specific for HCMV antigens. Those dominant clonotypes were again the most abundant among CD3+CD56-NKG2C+ cells in a handful of donors, at roughly 25-60.1%.

Sequenced input: blood T cells: a sorted CD56 or NKG2C T cell subset, CD4+ or CD8+ T cells, or bulk PBMC T cells (not recorded which). The receptor was isolated from a woman aged 45-65 years in good health. Donor details come from another sample of the same person, matched by shared clones. Rearrangement joined TRBV24-1 to TRBJ2-1; TCRdb selects TRBD1, and the lack of DNA leaves this call unchecked. The CDR3 is CATSVSSPREQFF.